This TCR beta chain was obtained from a study of CD8 T cells in ankylosing spondylitis (dated by TCRdb to about 2017). A note on the overall study: The study profiled T cell receptor beta repertoires in healthy donors and ankylosing spondylitis patients to find disease-linked TCR variants. In total, the full study cohort was made up of roughly 100 healthy donors and some 26 ankylosing spondylitis patients. Peripheral blood was sampled, and synovial fluid was also collected from ankylosing spondylitis patients.

At least ten counts were recorded for this clonotype. Its antigen remains undetermined. The sample holds no much larger clone one base away, and base qualities are not on file. TCRdb lists the instrument as Illumina HiSeq 2500. Quantitative 5'-RACE with molecular barcodes was used to prepare TCR beta libraries. The source study handled its data this way. A new computational method, built on a probabilistic model of VDJ rearrangement, was used to identify disease-linked TCR variants. The public reads were run again by TCRdb, first through fastp at Q25 and then through MiXCR, and only productive beta chains were kept. Duplicate CDR3 protein sequences are folded into a single record with the most common DNA and genes. It is TCRdb's table, rather than the study itself, that gives the V and J calls and clone size. The sample contains about 220,000 distinct CDR3 sequences, more than 5.5% of them found a single time. 13% to 15% of the sample lies in the top ten.

Taken from the germline V gene, the CDR1 and CDR2 loops are MNHEY and SVGEGT. Trimming removed 0 bases from V and 2 bases from J; the gene matches leave 11 bases unexplained. The CDR3, from cysteine to phenylalanine, totals 20 residues. Just the 60-base CDR3 DNA is kept, in frame starting at base 1. What the authors observed across the whole study: The disease-linked clones had a CD8+ phenotype and were found at relatively low frequencies in peripheral blood. The disease-linked clones were reported to be significantly enriched in matched synovial fluid samples from ankylosing spondylitis patients. Some motif variants were previously reported in synovial fluid and blood of reactive arthritis patients, suggesting common disease-initiation mechanisms. Blood from ankylosing spondylitis patients appeared to be characterized by a TCR beta motif made up of seven or eight highly homologous amino acid variants.

The V and J genes are TRBV6-2 or TRBV6-3 and TRBJ2-1; TRBD2 matches 12 bases in the middle. The sequence came from a male donor with ankylosing spondylitis. The sample comprised blood, either unsorted or a sorted T cell fraction (not recorded which). The DNA is TGTGCCAGCAGTTACTCGAGGCTAGCGGGAGGGTTTGGAACCTACAATGAGCAGTTCTTC. This encodes CASSYSRLAGGFGTYNEQFF.